These 7 T cell receptor beta chains share one sample of origin, sequenced in a study of blood T cell repertoires in COVID-19. The table came from immunoSEQ multiplex PCR; TCRdb's copy has only in-frame clones and leaves some out. The table lists hundreds of thousands of clones, around three quarters of them singletons. Specimen: peripheral blood. Every receptor here comes from a woman at least 80 years old with acute or convalescent COVID-19.

As DNA, the CDR3 is TGCGCCAGCAGCCAAGCCCGACAGCCTTTAAACTATGGCTACACCTTC. The encoded protein is CASSQARQPLNYGYTF. The chain employs TRBV4-1 and TRBJ1-2, with a weak D call TRBD1 (5 bases). CDR1 is MGHRA and CDR2 is YSYEKL in the germline V gene. The length of the CDR3 is 16 residues. V shed 1 base and J shed 2 bases, with 14 bases lying between them.

The chain joins TRBV5-6 to TRBJ2-5; D remains unclear. The V gene's germline CDR1 is SGHDT and CDR2 YYEEEE. This CDR3 comprises 12 residues. Trimming stripped 4 bases from V and 1 base from J, with 5 bases between. The CDR3 protein is CASSTAQETQYF. CDR3 in DNA: TGTGCCAGCAGCACAGCCCAAGAGACCCAGTACTTC.

This clone appeared a few times. The rearrangement uses TRBV5-1 and TRBJ2-7; D might be TRBD2 (6 bases). Germline CDR1 is SGHRS and CDR2 is YFSETQ. With 3 bases removed from V and 2 bases from J, the gap between germline ends came to 15 bases. The CDR3 runs 15 residues. The CDR3, as DNA: TGCGCCAGCAGCTCGAAAACGGGGGTCACCTACGAGCAGTACTTC. Its protein product is CASSSKTGVTYEQYF.

The gene calls are TRBV13 and TRBJ1-2; no firm D call. Looked up from germline, CDR1 is PRHDT and CDR2 is FYEKMQ (reference sequence). Trimming removed 0 bases from V and 7 bases from J, with 9 bases in between. The CDR3 runs to 13 residues. The CDR3, as DNA: TGTGCCAGCAGCTTAGGTACAACTATTGGCTACACCTTC. It specifies CASSLGTTIGYTF.

This chain uses TRBV19 with TRBJ1-6; 7 positions agree with TRBD1. The V and J ends lost 4 bases and 5 bases, in that order; junction bases with no gene match: 2. The germline CDR1 and CDR2 sequences are LNHDA and SQIVND (reference sequence). The CDR3 sequence is 14 residues long. The CDR3 here is CASSTGTDNSPLHF. The CDR3 region has the DNA TGTGCCAGTAGTACCGGGACAGATAATTCACCCCTCCACTTT.

Regarding this clone: This specimen includes other DNA sequences encoding the same CDR3. This chain joins TRBV2 and TRBJ1-2, with 11 bases identical to TRBD1. The length of the CDR3 is 14 residues. V was pared by 6 bases and J by 5 bases, with 5 bases of the junction left unmatched. CDR1 is SNHLY and CDR2 is FYNNEI in the germline V gene. The CDR3 sequence: CASSEGQGVYGYTF. The CDR3 DNA reads as TGTGCCAGCAGCGAGGGACAGGGGGTGTATGGCTACACCTTC.

The chain is built from TRBV11-2 and TRBJ1-1, with a weak D call TRBD1 (5 bases). The CDR3 contains 13 residues. Deletions cut 5 bases from V and 8 bases from J, with 15 bases between. The germline CDR1 and CDR2 sequences are SGHAT and FQNNGV. CDR3 in amino acids: CASSQTGVSEAFF. CDR3 bases: TGTGCCAGCAGCCAGACGGGGGTTTCGGAAGCTTTCTTT.